The rows below give T cell receptor beta chains drawn from one sample of a study of blood T cell repertoires in COVID-19. Method: immunoSEQ multiplex PCR; TCRdb's copy keeps in-frame clones and lacks some. The data hold some 350,000 clones, with about 90% observed a single time. Sequencing was carried out using PBMCs or T cells enriched from blood (not recorded which). Receptors originate from a woman aged 25 to 45 who had recovered from COVID-19. The CDR3 runs from the conserved cysteine through the conserved F or W. Fields, in order: clone size, V gene, J gene, CDR3 protein. Some rows have no size entry. The others give once, few or many, or a class for an expanded clone.

abundance: -; v_gene: TRBV2; j_gene: TRBJ1-2; CDR3aa: CASSDGLSSYGYTF
abundance: once; v_gene: TRBV19; j_gene: TRBJ1-1; CDR3aa: CASSIVRVDTEAFF
abundance: -; v_gene: TRBV5-1; j_gene: TRBJ1-1; CDR3aa: CASSFQQGANTEAFF
abundance: -; v_gene: TRBV18; j_gene: TRBJ1-4; CDR3aa: CASSLDRALEKLFF
abundance: -; v_gene: TRBV29-1; j_gene: TRBJ2-7; CDR3aa: CSVAGTRSYEQYF
abundance: -; v_gene: TRBV29-1; j_gene: TRBJ1-1; CDR3aa: CSAAQGTNTEAFF
abundance: -; v_gene: TRBV7-7; j_gene: TRBJ1-1; CDR3aa: CASSKDRDTEAFF
abundance: once; v_gene: TRBV9; j_gene: TRBJ1-3; CDR3aa: CASSKTGGPGNTIYF
abundance: -; v_gene: TRBV5-1; j_gene: TRBJ2-5; CDR3aa: CASSLIAGNQETQYF
abundance: once; v_gene: TRBV28; j_gene: TRBJ1-1; CDR3aa: CASINRLNTEAFF
abundance: -; v_gene: TRBV28; j_gene: TRBJ1-3; CDR3aa: CASSSAGSGNTIYF
abundance: -; v_gene: TRBV21-1; j_gene: TRBJ2-1; CDR3aa: CASSKVVQGNNEQFF
abundance: -; v_gene: TRBV7-2; j_gene: TRBJ2-4; CDR3aa: CASSLGPDRSKNIQYF
abundance: -; v_gene: TRBV5-1; j_gene: TRBJ2-7; CDR3aa: CASSGGLAGLSYEQYF
abundance: -; v_gene: TRBV5-6; j_gene: TRBJ1-3; CDR3aa: CASSLATRDNGNTIYF
abundance: -; v_gene: TRBV6-5; j_gene: TRBJ2-5; CDR3aa: CASSLNQGGETQYF
abundance: -; v_gene: TRBV7-9; j_gene: TRBJ1-5; CDR3aa: CASSPDGVNQPQHF
abundance: once; v_gene: TRBV25-1; j_gene: TRBJ2-3; CDR3aa: CASSDPLAGHTDTQYF
abundance: -; v_gene: TRBV30; j_gene: TRBJ1-1; CDR3aa: CAWSVADKAFF
abundance: -; v_gene: TRBV10-2; j_gene: TRBJ2-1; CDR3aa: CASSAAGGVNNEQFF
abundance: -; v_gene: TRBV5-4; j_gene: TRBJ2-7; CDR3aa: CASSLRSGSSYEQYF